A single T cell receptor beta chain is shown here with its context. J was trimmed by 6 bases and V by 1 base; bases with no gene match: 5. Per the germline V gene, CDR1 is LGHDT and CDR2 is YNNKEL (reference sequence). CDR3 length: 16 amino acids. Method: immunoSEQ multiplex PCR; TCRdb's copy keeps in-frame clones and lacks some. Of about 70,000 clones in the sample, roughly 93% were seen once. This specimen belongs to a study of control samples from healthy donors and cancer patients. This TCR derives from a woman aged 25 to 39 in good health. The chain carries TRBV3-1 (or the pseudogene TRBV3-2) and TRBJ2-5; 13 bases fit TRBD2. Sequencing was carried out using blood. This CDR3 reads CASSQGGLAGLKTQYF. Here the CDR3 DNA reads TGTGCCAGCAGCCAAGGGGGACTAGCGGGGTTGAAGACCCAGTACTTC.